Detailed here is one TCR beta chain. Its antigen remains unknown. The data are from a study of CD8+CD57+ T cells in acquired aplastic anemia. Across the whole study: The average for DNA from sorted CD4+ and CD8+ cells was around 3.5 ug.

Flow cytometry had shown expanded CD8+CD57+ cells in the patients chosen for sequencing. The study sampled blood from patients who had received no therapy. Study-level results: Twenty-nine CD8+ CDR3 sequences were shared between patients and controls. Significance was not reached for CD8+ Simpson's diversity between patients and controls.

The template used for profiling TCR beta VDJ and CDR3 was genomic DNA. Via MiXCR, TCRdb re-called the reads, giving one row per CDR3 protein. The table lists 150,000 to 200,000 distinct CDR3 sequences, around half of them singletons, with roughly 3.2% in the top ten. Per the germline V gene, CDR1 is SGHVS and CDR2 is FNYEAQ. V was pared by 4 bases and J by 4 bases, with 10 bases of the junction left unmatched. The CDR3 loop spans 17 amino acids. Sequencing used sorted CD4+, CD8+, or CD8+CD57+ T cells (not recorded which) from PBMCs. This TCR derives from a human donor with aplastic anemia. J is TRBJ2-6 and V is TRBV7-6, with 7 nucleotides matching TRBD2. The CDR3 reads CASSSIAGSYGANVLTF. The CDR3 DNA reads TGTGCCAGCAGCTCAATAGCGGGTAGCTACGGGGCCAACGTCCTGACTTTC.